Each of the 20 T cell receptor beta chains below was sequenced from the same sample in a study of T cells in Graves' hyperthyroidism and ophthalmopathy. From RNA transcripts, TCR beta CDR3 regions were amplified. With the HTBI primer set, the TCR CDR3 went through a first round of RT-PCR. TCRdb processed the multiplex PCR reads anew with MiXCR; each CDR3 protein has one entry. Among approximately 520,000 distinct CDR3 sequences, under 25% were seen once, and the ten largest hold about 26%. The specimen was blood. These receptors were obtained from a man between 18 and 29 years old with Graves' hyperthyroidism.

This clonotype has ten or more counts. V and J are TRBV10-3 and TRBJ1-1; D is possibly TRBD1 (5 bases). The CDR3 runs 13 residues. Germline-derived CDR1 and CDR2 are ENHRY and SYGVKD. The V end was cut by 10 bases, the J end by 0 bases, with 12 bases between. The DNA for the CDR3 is TGTGCCACCACGGGACCGTTGAACACTGAAGCTTTCTTT. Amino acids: CATTGPLNTEAFF.

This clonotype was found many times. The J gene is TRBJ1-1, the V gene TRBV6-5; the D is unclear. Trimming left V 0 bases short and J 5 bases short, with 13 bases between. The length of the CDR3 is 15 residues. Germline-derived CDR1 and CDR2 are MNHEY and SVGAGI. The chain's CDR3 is CASSYSWGKVTEAFF. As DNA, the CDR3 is TGTGCCAGCAGTTACTCGTGGGGTAAGGTAACTGAAGCTTTCTTT.

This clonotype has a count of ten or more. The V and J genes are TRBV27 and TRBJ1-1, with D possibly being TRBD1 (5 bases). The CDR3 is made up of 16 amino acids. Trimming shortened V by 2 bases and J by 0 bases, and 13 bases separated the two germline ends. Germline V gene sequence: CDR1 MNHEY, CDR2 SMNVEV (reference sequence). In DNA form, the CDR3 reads TGTGCCAGCAGTTTAATCCGGGACGGGATGAACACTGAAGCTTTCTTT. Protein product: CASSLIRDGMNTEAFF.

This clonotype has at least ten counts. The CDR3 sequence is CAWSVLDIWTIQYF. The CDR3 DNA follows: TGTGCCTGGAGTGTACTGGACATCTGGACCATTCAGTACTTC. The rearrangement uses TRBV30 and TRBJ2-4; maybe TRBD1 (5 bases). V shed 0 bases and J shed 9 bases, with 15 bases lying between them. The CDR3 consists of 14 residues. Germline V gives CDR1 GTSNPN, CDR2 SVGIG (reference sequence).

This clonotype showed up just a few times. The CDR3 DNA follows: TGTGCCAGCAGCTCCCAAGGGTGGGGGAGAGCGAACACCGGGGAGCTGTTTTTT. Protein: CASSSQGWGRANTGELFF. The chain combines TRBV12-3 or TRBV12-4 with TRBJ2-2; D could derive from TRBD1 or TRBD2 (5 bases each). The CDR3 covers 18 residues. Trimming cost V 6 bases and J 0 bases, with 20 bases left between them.

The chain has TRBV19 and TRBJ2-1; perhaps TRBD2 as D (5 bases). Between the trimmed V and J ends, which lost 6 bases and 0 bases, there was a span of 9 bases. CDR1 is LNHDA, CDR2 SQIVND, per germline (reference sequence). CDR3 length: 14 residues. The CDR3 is CASRKRSSYNEQFF. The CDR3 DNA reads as TGTGCCAGTAGAAAGCGGAGCTCCTACAATGAGCAGTTCTTC.

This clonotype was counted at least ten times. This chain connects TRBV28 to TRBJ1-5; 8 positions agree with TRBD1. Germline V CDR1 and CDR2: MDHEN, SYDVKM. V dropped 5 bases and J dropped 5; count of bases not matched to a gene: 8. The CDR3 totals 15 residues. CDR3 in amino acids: CASSPLGTGYQPQHF. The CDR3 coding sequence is TGTGCCAGCAGTCCCCTCGGGACAGGTTATCAGCCCCAGCATTTT. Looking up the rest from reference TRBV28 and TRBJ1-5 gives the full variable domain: DVKVTQSSRYLVKRTGEKVFLECVQDMDHENMFWYRQDPGLGLRLIYFSYDVKMKEKGDIPEGYSVSREKKERFSLILESASTNQTSMYLCASSPLGTGYQPQHFGDGTRLSIL.

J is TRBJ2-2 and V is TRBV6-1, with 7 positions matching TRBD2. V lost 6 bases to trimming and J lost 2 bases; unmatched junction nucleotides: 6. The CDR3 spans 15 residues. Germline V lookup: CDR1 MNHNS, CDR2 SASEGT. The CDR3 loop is CASRNGTTNTGELFF. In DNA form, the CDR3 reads TGTGCCAGCAGAAACGGGACTACCAACACCGGGGAGCTGTTTTTT.

DNA for the CDR3: TGTGCCAGCAGACCGGCTCCGGGGAGCGGGGGGCTCACAGTCCAGTACTTC. It specifies CASRPAPGSGGLTVQYF. V is TRBV12-3 or TRBV12-4 and J is TRBJ2-5, with 9 bases fitting TRBD2. CDR3 length: 17 residues. The ends lost 6 bases at V and 10 bases at J; junction bases unmatched: 21.

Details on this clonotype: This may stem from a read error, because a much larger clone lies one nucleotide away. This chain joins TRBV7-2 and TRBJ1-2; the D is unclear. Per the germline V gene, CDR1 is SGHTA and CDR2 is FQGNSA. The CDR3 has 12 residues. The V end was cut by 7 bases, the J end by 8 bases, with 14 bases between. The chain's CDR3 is CASISAPIGYTF. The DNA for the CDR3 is TGTGCCAGCATCTCCGCTCCCATCGGCTACACCTTC.

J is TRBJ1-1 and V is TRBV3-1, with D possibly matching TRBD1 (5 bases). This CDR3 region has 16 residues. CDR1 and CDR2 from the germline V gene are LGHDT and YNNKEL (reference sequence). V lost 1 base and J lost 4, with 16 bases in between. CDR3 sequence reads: CASSQGSRAGATEAFF. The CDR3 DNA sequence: TGTGCCAGCAGCCAAGGGAGCAGGGCCGGAGCCACTGAAGCTTTCTTT.

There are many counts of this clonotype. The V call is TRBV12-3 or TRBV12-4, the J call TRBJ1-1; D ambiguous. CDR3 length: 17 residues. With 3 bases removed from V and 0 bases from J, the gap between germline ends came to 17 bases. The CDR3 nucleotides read TGTGCCAGCAGTTTCCCCCCAGACCTTTCCATGAACACTGAAGCTTTCTTT. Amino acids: CASSFPPDLSMNTEAFF.

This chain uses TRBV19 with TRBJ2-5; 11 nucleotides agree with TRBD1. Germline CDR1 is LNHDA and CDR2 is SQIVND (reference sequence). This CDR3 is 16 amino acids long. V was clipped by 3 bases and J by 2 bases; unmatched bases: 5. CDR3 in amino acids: CASSIGTGGGQETQYF. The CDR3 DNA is TGTGCCAGTAGTATCGGGACAGGGGGAGGGCAAGAGACCCAGTACTTC.

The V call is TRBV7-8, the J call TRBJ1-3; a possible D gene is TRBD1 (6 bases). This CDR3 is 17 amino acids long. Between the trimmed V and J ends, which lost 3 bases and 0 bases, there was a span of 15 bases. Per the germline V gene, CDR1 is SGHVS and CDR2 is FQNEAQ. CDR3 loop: CASSFPTGRSSGNTIYF. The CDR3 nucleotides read TGTGCCAGCAGCTTTCCGACAGGTCGTAGCTCTGGAAACACCATATATTTT.

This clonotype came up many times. The CDR3 DNA is TGTGCCAGCAGTTACTCCCCGCAGTTCTACGAGCAGTACTTC. It codes for CASSYSPQFYEQYF. The chain carries TRBV6-2 or TRBV6-3 and TRBJ2-7; D unclear. Trimming cost V 0 bases and J 3 bases, with 9 bases left between them. This CDR3 spans 14 amino acids. Per germline, CDR1 MNHEY and CDR2 SVGEGT.

CDR3 DNA: TGCAGTGCTAGAGATGAGGGGGCAGGGAAGTGGGACTTCTTT. Its translation: CSARDEGAGKWDFF. The chain has TRBV20-1 and TRBJ1-1; 7 bases align to TRBD1. The CDR3 spans 14 residues. CDR1 is DFQATT, CDR2 SNEGSKA, per germline (reference sequence). With 0 bases clipped from V and 14 bases from J, the junction kept 15 bases outside the gene matches.

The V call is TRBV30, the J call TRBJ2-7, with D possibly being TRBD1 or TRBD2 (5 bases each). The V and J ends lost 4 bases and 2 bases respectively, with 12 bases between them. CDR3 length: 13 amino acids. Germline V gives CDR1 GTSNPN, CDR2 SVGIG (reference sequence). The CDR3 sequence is CAWTWGSTYEQYF. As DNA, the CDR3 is TGTGCCTGGACGTGGGGGTCCACCTACGAGCAGTACTTC.

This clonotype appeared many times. CDR3 nucleotides: TGTGCCAGCAGCTTAGGGGCGCTCCCGGGTTCAAACGAGCAGTACTTC. Translation gives CASSLGALPGSNEQYF. The chain is built from TRBV11-2 and TRBJ2-7; D is undetermined. The germline V gene has CDR1 SGHAT and CDR2 FQNNGV. The CDR3 covers 16 residues. Trimming shortened V by 1 base and J by 5 bases, and 18 bases separated the two germline ends. Using reference TRBV11-2 and TRBJ2-7 for the parts outside the CDR3, the full variable domain is EAGVAQSPRYKIIEKRQSVAFWCNPISGHATLYWYQQILGQGPKLLIQFQNNGVVDDSQLPKDRFSAERLKGVDSTLKIQPAKLEDSAVYLCASSLGALPGSNEQYFGPGTRLTVT.

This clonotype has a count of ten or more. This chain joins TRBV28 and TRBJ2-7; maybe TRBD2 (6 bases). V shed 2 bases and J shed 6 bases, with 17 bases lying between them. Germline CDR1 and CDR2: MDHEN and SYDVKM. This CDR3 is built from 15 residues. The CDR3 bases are TGTGCCAGCAGTTTACGCGGGACGGAGATAGGCGAGCAGTACTTC. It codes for CASSLRGTEIGEQYF.

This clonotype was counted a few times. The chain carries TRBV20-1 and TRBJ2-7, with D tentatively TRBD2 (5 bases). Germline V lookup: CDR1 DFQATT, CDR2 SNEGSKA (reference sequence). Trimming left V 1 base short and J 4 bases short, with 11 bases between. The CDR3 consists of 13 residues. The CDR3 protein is CSARGLAGYEQYF. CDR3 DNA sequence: TGCAGTGCTAGAGGCCTAGCCGGTTACGAGCAGTACTTC.